This T cell receptor (beta chain) derives from a study of cytomegalovirus exposure and HLA in healthy donors. This PCR relied on a set of 60 Vbeta primers and 13 Jbeta primers. Assay used: immunoSEQ multiplex PCR; TCRdb lists only in-frame clones, some missing. The sample holds 200,000 to 250,000 clones, 70% to 85% seen once. Germline V gives CDR1 SGHAT, CDR2 FQNNGV. Trimming removed 4 bases at V and 7 bases at J, with 17 bases between. The CDR3 spans 15 residues. The chain combines TRBV11-2 with TRBJ2-1, with a weak D call TRBD1 (6 bases). This receptor was obtained from a middle-aged man in good health and CMV-seronegative. Source material: PBMCs. As DNA, the CDR3 is TGTGCCAGCAGCTCCTTAGAAGGGGGTTGGAATGAGCAGTTCTTC. Its translation: CASSSLEGGWNEQFF.